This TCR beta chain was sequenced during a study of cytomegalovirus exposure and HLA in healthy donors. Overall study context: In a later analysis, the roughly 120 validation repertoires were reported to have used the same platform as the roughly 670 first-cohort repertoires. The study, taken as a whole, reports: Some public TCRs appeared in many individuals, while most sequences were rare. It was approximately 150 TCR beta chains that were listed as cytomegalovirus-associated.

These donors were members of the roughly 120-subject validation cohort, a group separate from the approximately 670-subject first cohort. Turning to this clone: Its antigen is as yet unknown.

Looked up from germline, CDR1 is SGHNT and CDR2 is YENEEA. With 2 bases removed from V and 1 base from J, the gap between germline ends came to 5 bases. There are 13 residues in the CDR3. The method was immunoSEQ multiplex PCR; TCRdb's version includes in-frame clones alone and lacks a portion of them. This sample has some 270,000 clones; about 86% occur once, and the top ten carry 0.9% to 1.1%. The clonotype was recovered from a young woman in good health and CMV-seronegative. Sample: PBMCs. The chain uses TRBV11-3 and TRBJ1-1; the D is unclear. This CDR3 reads CASSLTRNTEAFF. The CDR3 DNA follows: TGTGCCAGCAGCTTAACAAGGAACACTGAAGCTTTCTTT.